Sequencing of this TCR beta chain was carried out in a study of control samples from healthy donors and cancer patients. Assay used: immunoSEQ multiplex PCR; TCRdb lists only in-frame clones, some missing. The repertoire holds fewer than 65,000 clones, 75% to 90% seen once, with about a tenth in the top ten. The CDR3 sequence is 15 residues long. Germline lookup yields CDR1 MDHEN and CDR2 SYDVKM. After removal of 6 bases from V and 6 bases from J, the junction contained 7 bases not matched to a gene. The sample comprised blood. The clonotype comes from a man aged 70 or older in good health. V and J are TRBV28 and TRBJ1-5, with 11 bases aligning to TRBD1. CDR3 sequence reads: CASRPGTGGSQPQHF. The CDR3 DNA reads as TGTGCCAGCAGACCCGGGACAGGGGGATCTCAGCCCCAGCATTTT. Full variable domain (remainder filled in from reference TRBV28 and TRBJ1-5): DVKVTQSSRYLVKRTGEKVFLECVQDMDHENMFWYRQDPGLGLRLIYFSYDVKMKEKGDIPEGYSVSREKKERFSLILESASTNQTSMYLCASRPGTGGSQPQHFGDGTRLSIL.